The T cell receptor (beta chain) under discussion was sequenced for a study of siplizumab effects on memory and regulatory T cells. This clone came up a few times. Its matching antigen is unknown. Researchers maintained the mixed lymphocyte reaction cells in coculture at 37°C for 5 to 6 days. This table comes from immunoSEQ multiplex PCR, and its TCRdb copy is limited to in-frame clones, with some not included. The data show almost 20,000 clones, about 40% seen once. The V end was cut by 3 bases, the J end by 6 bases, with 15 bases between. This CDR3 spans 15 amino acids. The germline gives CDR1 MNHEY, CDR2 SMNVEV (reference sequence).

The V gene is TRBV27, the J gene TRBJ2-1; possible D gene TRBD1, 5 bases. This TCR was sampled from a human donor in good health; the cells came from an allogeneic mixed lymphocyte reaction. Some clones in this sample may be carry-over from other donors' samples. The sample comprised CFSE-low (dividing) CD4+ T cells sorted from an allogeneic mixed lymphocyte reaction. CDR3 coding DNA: TGTGCCAGCAGTTTTCTGGGGCGCGGTTTCAATGAGCAGTTCTTC. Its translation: CASSFLGRGFNEQFF.